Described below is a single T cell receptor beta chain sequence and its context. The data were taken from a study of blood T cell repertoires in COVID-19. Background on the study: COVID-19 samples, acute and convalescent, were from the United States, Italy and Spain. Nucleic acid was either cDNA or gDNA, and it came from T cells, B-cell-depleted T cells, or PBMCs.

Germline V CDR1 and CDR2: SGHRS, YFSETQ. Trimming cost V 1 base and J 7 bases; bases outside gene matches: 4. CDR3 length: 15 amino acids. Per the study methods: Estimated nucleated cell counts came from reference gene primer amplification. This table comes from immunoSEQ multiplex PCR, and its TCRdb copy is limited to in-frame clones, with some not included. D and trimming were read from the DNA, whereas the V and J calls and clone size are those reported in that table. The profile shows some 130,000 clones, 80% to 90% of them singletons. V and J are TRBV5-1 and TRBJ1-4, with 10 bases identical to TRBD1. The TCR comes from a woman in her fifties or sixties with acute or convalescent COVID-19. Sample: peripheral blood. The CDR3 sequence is CASSLMTGGGEKLFF. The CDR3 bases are TGCGCCAGCAGCTTGATGACAGGGGGCGGTGAAAAACTGTTTTTT.